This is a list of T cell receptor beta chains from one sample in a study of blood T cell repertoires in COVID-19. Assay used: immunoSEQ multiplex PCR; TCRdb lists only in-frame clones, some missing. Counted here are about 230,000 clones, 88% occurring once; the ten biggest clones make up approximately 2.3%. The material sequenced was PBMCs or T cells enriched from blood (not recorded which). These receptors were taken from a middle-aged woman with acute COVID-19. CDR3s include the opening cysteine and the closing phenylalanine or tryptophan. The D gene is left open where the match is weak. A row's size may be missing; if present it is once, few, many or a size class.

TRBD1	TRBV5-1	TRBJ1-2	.	CASSFRDSYGYTF	TGCGCCAGCAGCTTCCGGGACAGCTATGGCTACACCTTC
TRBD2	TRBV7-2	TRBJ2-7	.	CASTRGGGGEYEQYF	TGTGCCAGCACCCGTGGAGGCGGGGGGGAATACGAGCAGTACTTC
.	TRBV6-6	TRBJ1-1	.	CASTRVGNTEAFF	TGTGCCAGCACCCGGGTCGGGAACACTGAAGCTTTCTTT
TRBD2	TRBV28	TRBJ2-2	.	CASSVGLAGELGELFF	TGTGCCAGCAGCGTGGGACTAGCGGGAGAATTGGGGGAGCTGTTTTTT
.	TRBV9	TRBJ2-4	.	CASSVEVAPTLVKNIQYF	TGTGCCAGCAGCGTAGAGGTAGCACCCACCCTAGTCAAAAACATTCAGTACTTC
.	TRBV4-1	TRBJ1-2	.	CASSRLVGGVGGYTF	TGCGCCAGCAGCCGCCTAGTAGGGGGAGTGGGTGGCTACACCTTC
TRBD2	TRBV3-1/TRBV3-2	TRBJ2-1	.	CASSQADWGGYNEQFF	TGTGCCAGCAGCCAAGCAGATTGGGGGGGGTACAATGAGCAGTTCTTC
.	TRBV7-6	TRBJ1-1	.	CASSLLGGGNTEAFF	TGTGCCAGCAGCTTGTTGGGGGGAGGGAACACTGAAGCTTTCTTT
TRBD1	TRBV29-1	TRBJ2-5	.	CSVERQGDRETQYF	TGCAGCGTAGAAAGACAGGGGGATAGGGAGACCCAGTACTTC
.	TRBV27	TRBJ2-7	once	CASSFWISDGKQYF	TGTGCCAGCAGTTTTTGGATAAGCGACGGCAAGCAGTACTTC
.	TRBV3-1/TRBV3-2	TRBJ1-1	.	CASSRALNTEAFF	TGTGCCAGCAGCCGGGCCTTGAACACTGAAGCTTTCTTT
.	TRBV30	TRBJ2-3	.	CAWESPSDTQYF	TGTGCCTGGGAGAGTCCATCAGATACGCAGTATTTT
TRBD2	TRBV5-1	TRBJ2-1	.	CASSLHPGGGYNEQFF	TGCGCCAGCAGCTTACACCCGGGGGGAGGGTACAATGAGCAGTTCTTC
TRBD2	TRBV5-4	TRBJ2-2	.	CASSLGGLAGIGELFF	TGTGCCAGCAGCTTGGGGGGACTAGCGGGAATCGGGGAGCTGTTTTTT
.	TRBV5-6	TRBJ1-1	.	CASSLRRGGRLVVAFF	TGTGCCAGCAGCTTGCGGAGGGGTGGTCGGCTCGTCGTAGCTTTCTTT
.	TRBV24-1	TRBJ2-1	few	CATSESGTRAGEQFF	TGTGCCACCAGTGAGTCAGGGACTCGTGCAGGTGAGCAGTTCTTC
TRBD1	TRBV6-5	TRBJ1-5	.	CASSPRDRHNQPQHF	TGTGCCAGCAGTCCTCGGGACAGACACAATCAGCCCCAGCATTTT
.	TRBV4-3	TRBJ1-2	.	CASSQDGAGLDGYTF	TGCGCCAGCAGCCAAGATGGGGCAGGGTTGGATGGCTACACCTTC
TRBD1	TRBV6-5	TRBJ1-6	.	CASSYQDRFNSPLHF	TGTGCCAGCAGTTACCAGGACAGGTTTAATTCACCCCTCCACTTT
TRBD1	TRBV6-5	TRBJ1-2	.	CASRRQGLANYGYTF	TGTGCCAGCCGCCGACAGGGGCTAGCTAACTATGGCTACACCTTC
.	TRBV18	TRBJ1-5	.	CASSLAGYTQPQHF	TGTGCCAGCTCACTAGCAGGGTACACTCAGCCCCAGCATTTT
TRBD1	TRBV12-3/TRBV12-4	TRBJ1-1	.	CASSDRGDTEAFF	TGTGCCAGCAGTGACAGGGGGGACACTGAAGCTTTCTTT
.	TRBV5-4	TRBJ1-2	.	CASSLSDRSYGYTF	TGTGCCAGCAGCTTGTCCGACAGAAGTTATGGCTACACCTTC
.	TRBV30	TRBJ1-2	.	CAWSVLSSGRINYGYTF	TGTGCCTGGAGTGTACTCTCATCGGGGAGGATTAACTATGGCTACACCTTC
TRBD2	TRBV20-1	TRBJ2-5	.	CSASMGLAGEWGETQYF	TGCAGTGCTAGTATGGGACTAGCGGGAGAGTGGGGGGAGACCCAGTACTTC
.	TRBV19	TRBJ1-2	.	CASSMLQGSGYTF	TGTGCCAGTAGTATGCTACAGGGAAGTGGCTACACCTTC
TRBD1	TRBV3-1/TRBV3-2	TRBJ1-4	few	CASSLLGEGAGEKLFF	TGTGCCAGCAGCCTTCTGGGAGAGGGGGCGGGTGAAAAACTGTTTTTT
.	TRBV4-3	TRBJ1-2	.	CASSQIRGQANYGYTF	TGCGCCAGCAGCCAGATCAGGGGCCAGGCTAACTATGGCTACACCTTC
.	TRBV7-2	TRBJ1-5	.	CASSLVRGANQPQHF	TGTGCCAGCAGCTTAGTACGGGGTGCCAATCAGCCCCAGCATTTT
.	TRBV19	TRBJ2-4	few	CASSRGREQRRF	TGTGCCAGTAGTAGGGGCAGGGAACAAAGACGTTTC
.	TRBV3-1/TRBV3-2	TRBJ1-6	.	CASSQEWSNSPLHF	TGTGCCAGCAGCCAAGAGTGGAGCAATTCACCCCTCCACTTT
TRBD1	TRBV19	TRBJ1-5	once	CASTRDRNSNQPQHF	TGTGCCAGTACCCGGGACAGGAATAGCAATCAGCCCCAGCATTTT
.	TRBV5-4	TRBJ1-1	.	CASSLGGVGGTEAFF	TGTGCCAGCAGCTTGGGTGGCGTGGGGGGTACTGAAGCTTTCTTT
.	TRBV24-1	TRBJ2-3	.	CATSTLDTQYF	TGTGCCACCAGTACTTTAGATACGCAGTATTTT
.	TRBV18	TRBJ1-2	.	CASSPLVPGVNYGYTF	TGTGCCAGCTCACCATTAGTACCAGGGGTTAACTATGGCTACACCTTC
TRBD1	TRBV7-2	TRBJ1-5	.	CASSLGQGNQPQHF	TGTGCCAGCAGCCTGGGACAGGGCAATCAGCCCCAGCATTTT
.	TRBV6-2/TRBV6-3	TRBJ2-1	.	CASSYAGAGISYNEQFF	TGTGCCAGCAGTTACGCTGGGGCAGGAATCTCCTACAATGAGCAGTTCTTC
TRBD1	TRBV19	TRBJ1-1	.	CASSTGQGVSEAFF	TGTGCCAGTAGTACGGGACAGGGAGTGTCTGAAGCTTTCTTT
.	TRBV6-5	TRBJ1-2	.	CASSYGPEANYGYTF	TGTGCCAGCAGTTACGGGCCCGAAGCTAACTATGGCTACACCTTC
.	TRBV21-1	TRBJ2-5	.	CASTTGQEVETQYF	TGTGCCAGCACCACGGGACAGGAGGTAGAGACCCAGTACTTC
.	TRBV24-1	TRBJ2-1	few	CATSDSRRVSEQFF	TGTGCCACCAGTGATAGCCGCAGGGTTTCAGAGCAGTTCTTC
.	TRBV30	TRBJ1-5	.	CAWNAGGDSQPQHF	TGTGCCTGGAACGCGGGAGGGGACTCTCAGCCCCAGCATTTT
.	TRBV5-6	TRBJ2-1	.	CASSAQIYNEQFF	TGTGCCAGCAGCGCACAGATCTACAATGAGCAGTTCTTC
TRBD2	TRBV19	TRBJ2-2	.	CASSRTSGGSTGELFF	TGTGCCAGTAGCCGCACTAGCGGGGGGTCCACCGGGGAGCTGTTTTTT
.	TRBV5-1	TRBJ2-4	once	CASSPTPMTGTGSIQYF	TGCGCCAGCAGTCCTACCCCCATGACAGGGACCGGGAGCATTCAGTACTTC
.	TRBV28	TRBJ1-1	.	CASSVTLPNTEAFF	TGTGCCAGCAGCGTGACTCTCCCGAACACTGAAGCTTTCTTT
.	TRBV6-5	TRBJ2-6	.	CASSYLHSSGANVLTF	TGTGCCAGCAGTTACTTACACAGCTCTGGGGCCAACGTCCTGACTTTC
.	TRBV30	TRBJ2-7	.	CAWSLTGSEQYF	TGTGCCTGGAGTCTTACAGGGAGTGAGCAGTACTTC
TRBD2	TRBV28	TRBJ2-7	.	CASRFSGGSYEQYF	TGTGCCAGCAGGTTCTCGGGGGGTTCCTACGAGCAGTACTTC
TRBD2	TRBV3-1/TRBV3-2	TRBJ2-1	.	CASSQGGGAREQFF	TGTGCCAGCAGCCAGGGCGGGGGGGCAAGGGAGCAGTTCTTC